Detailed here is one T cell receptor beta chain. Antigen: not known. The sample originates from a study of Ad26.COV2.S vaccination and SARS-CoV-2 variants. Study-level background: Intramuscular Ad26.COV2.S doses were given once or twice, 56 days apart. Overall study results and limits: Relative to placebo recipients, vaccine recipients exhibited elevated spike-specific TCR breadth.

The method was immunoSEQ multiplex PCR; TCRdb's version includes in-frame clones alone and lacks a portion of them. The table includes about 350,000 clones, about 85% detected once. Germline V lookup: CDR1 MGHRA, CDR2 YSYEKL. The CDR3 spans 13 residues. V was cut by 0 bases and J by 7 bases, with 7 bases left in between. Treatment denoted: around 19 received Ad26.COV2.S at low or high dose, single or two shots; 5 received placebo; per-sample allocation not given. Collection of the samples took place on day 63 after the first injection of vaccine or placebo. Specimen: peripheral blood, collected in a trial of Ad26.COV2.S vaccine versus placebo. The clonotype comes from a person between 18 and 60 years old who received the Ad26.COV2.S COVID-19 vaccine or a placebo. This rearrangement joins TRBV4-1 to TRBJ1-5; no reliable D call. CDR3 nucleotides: TGCGCCAGCAGCCAAGAAGCAAGGCAGCCCCAGCATTTT. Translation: CASSQEARQPQHF.